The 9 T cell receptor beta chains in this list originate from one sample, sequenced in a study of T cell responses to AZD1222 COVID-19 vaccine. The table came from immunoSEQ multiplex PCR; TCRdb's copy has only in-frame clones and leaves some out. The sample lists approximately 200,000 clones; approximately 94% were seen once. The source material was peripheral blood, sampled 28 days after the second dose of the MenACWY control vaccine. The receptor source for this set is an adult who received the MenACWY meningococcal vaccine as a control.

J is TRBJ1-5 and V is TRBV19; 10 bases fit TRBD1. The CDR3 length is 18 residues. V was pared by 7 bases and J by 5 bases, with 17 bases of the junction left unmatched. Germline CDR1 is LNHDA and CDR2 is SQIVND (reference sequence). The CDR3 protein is CASTKGRQGAPSYQPQHF. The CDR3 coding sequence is TGTGCCAGTACAAAAGGAAGACAGGGGGCTCCGTCATATCAGCCCCAGCATTTT.

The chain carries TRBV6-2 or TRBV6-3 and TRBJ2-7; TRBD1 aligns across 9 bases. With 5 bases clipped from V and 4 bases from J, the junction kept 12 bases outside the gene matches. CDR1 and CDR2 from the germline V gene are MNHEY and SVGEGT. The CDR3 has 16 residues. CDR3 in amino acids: CASSLPPGQGWYEQYF. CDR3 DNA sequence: TGTGCCAGCAGTCTACCGCCCGGACAGGGGTGGTACGAGCAGTACTTC.

The CDR3 is CASSIQGETFF. The CDR3 DNA sequence: TGTGCCAGCAGTATCCAGGGGGAGACTTTCTTT. The chain is built from TRBV28 and TRBJ1-1; TRBD1 matches 7 bases. In germline, CDR1 is MDHEN, CDR2 SYDVKM. V trimming: 5 bases; J trimming: 12 bases; junction bases outside the gene matches: 6. The CDR3 length is 11 residues.

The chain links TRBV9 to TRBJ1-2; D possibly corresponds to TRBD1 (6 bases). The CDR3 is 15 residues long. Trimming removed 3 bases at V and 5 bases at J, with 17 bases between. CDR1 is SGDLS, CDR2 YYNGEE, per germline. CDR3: CASSEGGRGVYGYTF. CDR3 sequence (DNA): TGTGCCAGCAGCGAGGGGGGAAGGGGAGTATATGGCTACACCTTC.

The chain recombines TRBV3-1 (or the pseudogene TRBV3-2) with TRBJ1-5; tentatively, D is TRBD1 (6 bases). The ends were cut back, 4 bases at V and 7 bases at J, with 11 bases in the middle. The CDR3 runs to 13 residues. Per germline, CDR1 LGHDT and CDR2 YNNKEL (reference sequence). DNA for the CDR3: TGTGCCAGCAGCCGAGAGGGGGGCCAGCCCCAGCATTTT. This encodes CASSREGGQPQHF.

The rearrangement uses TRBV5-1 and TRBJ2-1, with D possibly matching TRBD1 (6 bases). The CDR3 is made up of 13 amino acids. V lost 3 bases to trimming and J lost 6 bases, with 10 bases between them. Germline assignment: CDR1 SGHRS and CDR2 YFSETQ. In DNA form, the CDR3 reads TGCGCCAGCAGCTGGCAACAGGGCAATGAGCAGTTCTTC. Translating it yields CASSWQQGNEQFF.

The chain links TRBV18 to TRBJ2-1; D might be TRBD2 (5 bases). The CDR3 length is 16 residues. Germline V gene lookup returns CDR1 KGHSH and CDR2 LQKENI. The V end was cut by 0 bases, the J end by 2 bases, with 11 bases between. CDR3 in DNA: TGTGCCAGCTCACCACCGAGTCGGGATGCCTACAATGAGCAGTTCTTC. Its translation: CASSPPSRDAYNEQFF.

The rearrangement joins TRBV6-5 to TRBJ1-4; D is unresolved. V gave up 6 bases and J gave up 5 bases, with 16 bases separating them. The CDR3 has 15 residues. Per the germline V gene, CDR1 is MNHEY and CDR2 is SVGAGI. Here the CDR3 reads CASSPVTVRNEKLFF. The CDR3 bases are TGTGCCAGCAGCCCGGTTACAGTTCGGAATGAAAAACTGTTTTTT.

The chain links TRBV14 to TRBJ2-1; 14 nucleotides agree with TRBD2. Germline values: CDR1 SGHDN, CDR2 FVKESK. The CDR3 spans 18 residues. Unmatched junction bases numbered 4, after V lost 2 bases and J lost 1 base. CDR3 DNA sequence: TGTGCCAGCAGCCAAATCGGGACTAGCGGGGGTTCCTACAATGAGCAGTTCTTC. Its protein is CASSQIGTSGGSYNEQFF.